This T cell receptor (beta chain) was recovered during a study of OX40 agonist ivuxolimab in advanced cancers. Profiled with immunoSEQ multiplex PCR; TCRdb holds only in-frame clones, not every one. The sample carries roughly 92,000 clones, roughly 90% recorded once. Germline CDR1 is SGHTS and CDR2 is YDEGEE. Trimming took 10 bases from V and 13 from J; bases not matched to a gene: 14. This CDR3 region has 11 residues. The timepoints at which blood was sampled were baseline, cycle 4 day 1, and cycle 7 day 1. The chain carries TRBV5-8 and TRBJ2-7, with 7 bases matching TRBD2. This TCR derives from an adult with an advanced solid tumor such as melanoma, head and neck, liver or kidney cancer. Source: CD4+ or CD8+ T cells sorted from blood, taken in a trial of the OX40 agonist ivuxolimab. The CDR3 DNA follows: TGTGCCCTAGAGGCGGGAGCCATAAATTACTTC. Amino acid sequence: CALEAGAINYF.